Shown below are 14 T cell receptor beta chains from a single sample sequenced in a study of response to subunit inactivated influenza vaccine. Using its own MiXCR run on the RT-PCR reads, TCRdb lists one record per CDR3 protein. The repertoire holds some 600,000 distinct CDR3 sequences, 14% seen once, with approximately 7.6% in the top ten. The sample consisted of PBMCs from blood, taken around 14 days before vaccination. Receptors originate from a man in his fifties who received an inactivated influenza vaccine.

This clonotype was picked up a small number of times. The CDR3 DNA sequence: TGTGCCAGCAGCCAAGAGAGCTCTGGAAACACCATATATTTT. This encodes CASSQESSGNTIYF. V gene TRBV4-2 combines with J gene TRBJ1-3; no firm D call. The CDR3 runs to 14 residues. CDR1 and CDR2 from the germline V gene are LGHNA and YNFKEQ. Trimming pared 0 bases from V and 0 bases from J, leaving 3 bases between.

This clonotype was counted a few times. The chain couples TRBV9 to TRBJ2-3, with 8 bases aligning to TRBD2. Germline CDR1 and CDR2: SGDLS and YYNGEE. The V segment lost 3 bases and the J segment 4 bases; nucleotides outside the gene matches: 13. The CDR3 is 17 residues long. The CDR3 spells CASSGLPGSGGSDTQYF. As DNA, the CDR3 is TGTGCCAGCAGCGGCCTCCCCGGGTCGGGGGGGTCAGATACGCAGTATTTT.

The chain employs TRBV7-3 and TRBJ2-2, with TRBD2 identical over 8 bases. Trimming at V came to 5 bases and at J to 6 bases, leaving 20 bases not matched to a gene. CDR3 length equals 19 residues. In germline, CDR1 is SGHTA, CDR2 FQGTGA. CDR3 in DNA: TGTGCCAGCAGCCCAACCCACTTAACCGGGACTAGTTACCCCGGGGAGCTGTTTTTT. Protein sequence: CASSPTHLTGTSYPGELFF. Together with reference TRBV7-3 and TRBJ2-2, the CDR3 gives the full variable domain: GAGVSQTPSNKVTEKGKYVELRCDPISGHTALYWYRQSLGQGPEFLIYFQGTGAADDSGLPNDRFFAVRPEGSVSTLKIQRTERGDSAVYLCASSPTHLTGTSYPGELFFGEGSRLTVL.

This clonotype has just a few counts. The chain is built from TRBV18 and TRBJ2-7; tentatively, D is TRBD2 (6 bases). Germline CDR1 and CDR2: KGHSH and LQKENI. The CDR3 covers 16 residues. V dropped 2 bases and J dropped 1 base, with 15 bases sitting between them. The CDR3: CASSPSTGRGSYEQYF. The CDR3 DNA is TGTGCCAGCTCACCATCAACGGGACGGGGGTCCTACGAGCAGTACTTC.

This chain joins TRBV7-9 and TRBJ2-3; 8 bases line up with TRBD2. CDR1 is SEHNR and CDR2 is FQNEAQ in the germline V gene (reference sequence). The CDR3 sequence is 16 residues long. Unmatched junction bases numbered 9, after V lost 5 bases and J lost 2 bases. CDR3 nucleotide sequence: TGTGCCAGCAGCCCACTTAGGACTAGCCCCACAGATACGCAGTATTTT. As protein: CASSPLRTSPTDTQYF.

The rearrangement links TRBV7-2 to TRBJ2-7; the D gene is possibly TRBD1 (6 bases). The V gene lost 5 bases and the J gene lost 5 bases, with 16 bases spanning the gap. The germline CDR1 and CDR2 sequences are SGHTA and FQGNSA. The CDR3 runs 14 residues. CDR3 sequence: CASSLQRYRDEQYF. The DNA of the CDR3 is TGTGCCAGCAGCCTCCAGAGGTACAGGGACGAGCAGTACTTC.

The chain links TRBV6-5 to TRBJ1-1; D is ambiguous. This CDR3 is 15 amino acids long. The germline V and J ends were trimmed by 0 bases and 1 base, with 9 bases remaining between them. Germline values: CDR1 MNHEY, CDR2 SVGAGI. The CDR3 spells CASSYSINQNTEAFF. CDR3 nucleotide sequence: TGTGCCAGCAGTTACTCGATTAACCAGAACACTGAAGCTTTCTTT.

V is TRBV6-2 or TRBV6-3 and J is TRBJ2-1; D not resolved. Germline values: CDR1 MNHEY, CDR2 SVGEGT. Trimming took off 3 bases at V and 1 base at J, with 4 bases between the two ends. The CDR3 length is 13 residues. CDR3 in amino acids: CASSYWSYNEQFF. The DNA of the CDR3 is TGTGCCAGCAGTTATTGGTCCTACAATGAGCAGTTCTTC.

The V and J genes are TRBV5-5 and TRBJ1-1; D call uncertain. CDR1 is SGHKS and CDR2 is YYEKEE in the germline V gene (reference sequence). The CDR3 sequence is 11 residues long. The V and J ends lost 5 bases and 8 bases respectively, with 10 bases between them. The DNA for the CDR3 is TGTGCCAGCAGTAGCGTCCGAGAAGCTTTCTTT. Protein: CASSSVREAFF.

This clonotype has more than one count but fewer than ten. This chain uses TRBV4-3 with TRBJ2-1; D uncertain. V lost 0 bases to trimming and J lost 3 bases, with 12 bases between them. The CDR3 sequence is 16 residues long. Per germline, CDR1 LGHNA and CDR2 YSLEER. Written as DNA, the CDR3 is TGCGCCAGCAGCCAAGACTTCCGCAGATACTACAATGAGCAGTTCTTC. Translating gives CASSQDFRRYYNEQFF.

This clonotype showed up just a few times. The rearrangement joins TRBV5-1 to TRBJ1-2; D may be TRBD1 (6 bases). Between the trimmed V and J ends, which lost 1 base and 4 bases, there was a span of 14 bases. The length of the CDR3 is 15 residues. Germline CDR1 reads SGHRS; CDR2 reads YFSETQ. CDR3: CASSLSAGDGYGYTF. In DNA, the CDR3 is TGCGCCAGCAGCTTGTCTGCAGGGGACGGCTATGGCTACACCTTC.

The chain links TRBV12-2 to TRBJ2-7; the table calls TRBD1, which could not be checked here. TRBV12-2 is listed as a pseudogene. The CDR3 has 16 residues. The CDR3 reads CASRSTLDRWTYEQYF. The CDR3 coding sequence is TGTGCAAGTCGTTCTACCTTGGACAGATGGACCTACGAGCAGTACTTC.

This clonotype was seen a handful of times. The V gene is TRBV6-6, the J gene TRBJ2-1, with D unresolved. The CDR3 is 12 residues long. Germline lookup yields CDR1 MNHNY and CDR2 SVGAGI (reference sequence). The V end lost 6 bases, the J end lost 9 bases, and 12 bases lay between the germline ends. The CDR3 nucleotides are TGTGCCAGCAGACCGCTAGTCGGTGAGCAGTTCTTC. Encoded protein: CASRPLVGEQFF.

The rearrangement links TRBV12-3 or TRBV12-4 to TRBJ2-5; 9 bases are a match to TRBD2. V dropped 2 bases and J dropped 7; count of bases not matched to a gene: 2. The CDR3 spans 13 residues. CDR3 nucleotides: TGTGCCAGCAGTTTACAGCGGGGGGTGACCCAGTACTTC. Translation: CASSLQRGVTQYF.